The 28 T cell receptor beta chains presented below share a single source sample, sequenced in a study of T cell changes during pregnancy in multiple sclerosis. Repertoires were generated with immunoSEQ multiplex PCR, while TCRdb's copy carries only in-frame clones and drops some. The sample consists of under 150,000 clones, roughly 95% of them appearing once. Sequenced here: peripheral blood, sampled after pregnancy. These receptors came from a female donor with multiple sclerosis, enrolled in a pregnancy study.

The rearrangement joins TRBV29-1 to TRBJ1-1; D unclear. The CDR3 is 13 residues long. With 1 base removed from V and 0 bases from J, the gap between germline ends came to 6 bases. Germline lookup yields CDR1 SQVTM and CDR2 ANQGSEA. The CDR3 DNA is TGCAGCGTTGAAGGGACTTTGAACACTGAAGCTTTCTTT. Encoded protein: CSVEGTLNTEAFF.

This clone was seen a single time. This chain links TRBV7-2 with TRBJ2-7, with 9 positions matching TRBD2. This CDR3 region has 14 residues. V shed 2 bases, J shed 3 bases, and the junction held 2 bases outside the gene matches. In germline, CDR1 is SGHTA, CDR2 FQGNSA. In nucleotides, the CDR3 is TGTGCCAGCAGCTTAAGACTAGCGGTCTACGAGCAGTACTTC. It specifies CASSLRLAVYEQYF.

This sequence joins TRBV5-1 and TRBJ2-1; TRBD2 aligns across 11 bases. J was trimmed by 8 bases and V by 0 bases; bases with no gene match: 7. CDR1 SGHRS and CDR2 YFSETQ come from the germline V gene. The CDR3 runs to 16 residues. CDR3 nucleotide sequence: TGCGCCAGCAGCTTGGGCCTTAGCGGGAGGGCCCATGAGCAGTTCTTC. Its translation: CASSLGLSGRAHEQFF.

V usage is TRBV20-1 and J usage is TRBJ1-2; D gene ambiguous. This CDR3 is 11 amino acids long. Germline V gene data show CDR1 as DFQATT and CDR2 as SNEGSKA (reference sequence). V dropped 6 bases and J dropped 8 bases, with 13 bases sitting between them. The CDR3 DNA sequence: TGCAGTGCCCAGAGGTCTGAAGGCTACACCTTC. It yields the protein CSAQRSEGYTF.

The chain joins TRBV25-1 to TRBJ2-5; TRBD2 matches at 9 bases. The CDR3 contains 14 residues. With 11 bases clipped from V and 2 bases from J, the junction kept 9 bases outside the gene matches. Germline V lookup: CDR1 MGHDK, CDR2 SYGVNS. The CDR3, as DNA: TGTGCCCGAGGGCTAGCGGGAAGGCAAGAGACCCAGTACTTC. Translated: CARGLAGRQETQYF.

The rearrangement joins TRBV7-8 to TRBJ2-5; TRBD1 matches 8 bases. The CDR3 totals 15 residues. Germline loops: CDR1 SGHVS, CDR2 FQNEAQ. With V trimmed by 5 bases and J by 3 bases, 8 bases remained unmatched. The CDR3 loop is CASSPVGQDKETQYF. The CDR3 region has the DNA TGTGCCAGCAGCCCAGTGGGACAGGATAAAGAGACCCAGTACTTC. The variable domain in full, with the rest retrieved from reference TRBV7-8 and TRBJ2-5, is GAGVSQSPRYKVAKRGQDVALRCDPISGHVSLFWYQQALGQGPEFLTYFQNEAQLDKSGLPSDRFFAERPEGSVSTLKIQRTQQEDSAVYLCASSPVGQDKETQYFGPGTRLLVL.

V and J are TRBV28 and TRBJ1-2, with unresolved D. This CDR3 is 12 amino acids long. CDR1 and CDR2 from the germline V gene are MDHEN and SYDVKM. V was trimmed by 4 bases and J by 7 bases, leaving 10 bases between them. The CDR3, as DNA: TGTGCCAGCAGTTCCCCTCCGAGTGGCTACACCTTC. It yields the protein CASSSPPSGYTF.

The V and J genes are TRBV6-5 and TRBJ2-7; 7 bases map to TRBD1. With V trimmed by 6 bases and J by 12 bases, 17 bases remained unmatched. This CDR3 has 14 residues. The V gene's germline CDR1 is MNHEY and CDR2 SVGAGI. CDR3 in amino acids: CASRDRTRSIYWYF. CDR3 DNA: TGTGCCAGCAGGGACAGGACACGATCCATTTACTGGTACTTC.

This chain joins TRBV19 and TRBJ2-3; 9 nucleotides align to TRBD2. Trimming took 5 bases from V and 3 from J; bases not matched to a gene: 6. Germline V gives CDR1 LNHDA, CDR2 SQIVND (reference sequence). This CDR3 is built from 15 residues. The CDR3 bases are TGTGCCAGTAGTCAAGCTAGCGGGATAACAGATACGCAGTATTTT. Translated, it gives CASSQASGITDTQYF. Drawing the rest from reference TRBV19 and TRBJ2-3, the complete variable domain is DGGITQSPKYLFRKEGQNVTLSCEQNLNHDAMYWYRQDPGQGLRLIYYSQIVNDFQKGDIAEGYSVSREKKESFPLTVTSAQKNPTAFYLCASSQASGITDTQYFGPGTRLTVL.

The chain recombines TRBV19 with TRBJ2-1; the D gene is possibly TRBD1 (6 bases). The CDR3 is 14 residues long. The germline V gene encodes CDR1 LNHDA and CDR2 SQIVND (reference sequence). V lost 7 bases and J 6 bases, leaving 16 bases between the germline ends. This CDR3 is CASNPRRGSNEQFF. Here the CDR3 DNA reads TGTGCCAGTAATCCCCGCAGGGGAAGCAATGAGCAGTTCTTC.

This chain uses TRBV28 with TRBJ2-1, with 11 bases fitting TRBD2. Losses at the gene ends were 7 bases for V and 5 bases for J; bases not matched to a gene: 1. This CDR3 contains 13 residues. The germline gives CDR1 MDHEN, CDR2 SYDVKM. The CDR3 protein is CASISGRDNEQFF. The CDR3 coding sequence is TGTGCCAGCATTAGCGGGAGGGACAATGAGCAGTTCTTC.

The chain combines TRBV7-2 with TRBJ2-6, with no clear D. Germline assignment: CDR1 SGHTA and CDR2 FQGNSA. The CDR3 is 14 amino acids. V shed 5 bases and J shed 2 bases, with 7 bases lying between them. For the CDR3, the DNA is TGTGCCAGCAGCCCCCTTACTGGGGCCAACGTCCTGACTTTC. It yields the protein CASSPLTGANVLTF.

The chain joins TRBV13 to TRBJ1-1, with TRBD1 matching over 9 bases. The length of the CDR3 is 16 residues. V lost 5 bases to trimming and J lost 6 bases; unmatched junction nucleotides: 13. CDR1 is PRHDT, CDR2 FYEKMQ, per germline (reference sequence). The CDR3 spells CASSPPGGQGGAEAFF. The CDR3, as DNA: TGTGCCAGCAGCCCCCCTGGGGGACAGGGAGGCGCTGAAGCTTTCTTT.

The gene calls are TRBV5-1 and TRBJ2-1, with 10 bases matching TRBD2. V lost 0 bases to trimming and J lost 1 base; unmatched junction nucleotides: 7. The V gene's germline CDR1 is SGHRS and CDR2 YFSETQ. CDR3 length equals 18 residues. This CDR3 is CASSLDLLAGVSYNEQFF. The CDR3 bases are TGCGCCAGCAGCTTGGACCTTCTAGCGGGAGTGTCCTACAATGAGCAGTTCTTC.

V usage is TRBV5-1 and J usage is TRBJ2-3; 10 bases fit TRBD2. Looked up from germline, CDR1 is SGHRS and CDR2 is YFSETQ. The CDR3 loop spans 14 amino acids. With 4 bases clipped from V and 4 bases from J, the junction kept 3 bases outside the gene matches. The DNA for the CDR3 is TGCGCCAGCAGCGCTAGCGGGAGTTCAGATACGCAGTATTTT. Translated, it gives CASSASGSSDTQYF.

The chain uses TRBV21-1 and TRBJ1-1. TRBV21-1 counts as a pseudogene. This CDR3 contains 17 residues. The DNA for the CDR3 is TGTGCCAGCACCCCGGTGGCCCGGACTGGCTTGAACACTGAAGCTTTCTTT. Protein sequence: CASTPVARTGLNTEAFF.

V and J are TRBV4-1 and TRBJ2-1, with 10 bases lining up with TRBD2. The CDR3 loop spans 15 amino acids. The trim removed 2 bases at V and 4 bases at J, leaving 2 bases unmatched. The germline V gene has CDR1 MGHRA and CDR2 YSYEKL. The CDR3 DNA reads TGCGCCAGCAGCCAACCTAGCGGGAGTTACAATGAGCAGTTCTTC. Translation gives CASSQPSGSYNEQFF.

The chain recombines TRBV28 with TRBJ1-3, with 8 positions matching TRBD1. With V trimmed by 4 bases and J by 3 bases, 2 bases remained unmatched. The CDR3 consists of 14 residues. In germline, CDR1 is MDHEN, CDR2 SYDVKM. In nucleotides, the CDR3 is TGTGCCAGCAGTTCGACAGGGGTTGGAAACACCATATATTTT. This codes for CASSSTGVGNTIYF.

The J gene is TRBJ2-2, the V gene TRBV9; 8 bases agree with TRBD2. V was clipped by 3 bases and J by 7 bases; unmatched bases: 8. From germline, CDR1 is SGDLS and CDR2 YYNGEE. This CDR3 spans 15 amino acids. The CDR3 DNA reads TGTGCCAGCAGCGCCGGTTGGGCGGGAGGCGGGGAGCTGTTTTTT. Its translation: CASSAGWAGGGELFF.

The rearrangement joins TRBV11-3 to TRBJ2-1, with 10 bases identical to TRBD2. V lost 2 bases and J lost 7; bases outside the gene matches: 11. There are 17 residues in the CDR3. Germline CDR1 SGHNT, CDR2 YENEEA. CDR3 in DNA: TGTGCCAGCAGCTTACGACTGGGTAGCGGGAGGATTAATGAGCAGTTCTTC. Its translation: CASSLRLGSGRINEQFF.

The CDR3 DNA reads as TGTGCCAGCAGCCCCACCACTAGCGGGGCCACCTACGAGCAGTACTTC. Its translation: CASSPTTSGATYEQYF. The chain has TRBV7-2 and TRBJ2-7; 10 bases fit TRBD2. Germline V gene sequence: CDR1 SGHTA, CDR2 FQGNSA. With 5 bases clipped from V and 2 bases from J, the junction kept 9 bases outside the gene matches. This CDR3 has 16 residues.

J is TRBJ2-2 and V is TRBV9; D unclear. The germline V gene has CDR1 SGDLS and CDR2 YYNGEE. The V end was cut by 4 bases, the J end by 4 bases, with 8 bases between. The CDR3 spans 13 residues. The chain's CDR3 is CASSSRSTGELFF. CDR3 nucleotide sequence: TGTGCCAGCAGCTCCCGGAGCACCGGGGAGCTGTTTTTT.

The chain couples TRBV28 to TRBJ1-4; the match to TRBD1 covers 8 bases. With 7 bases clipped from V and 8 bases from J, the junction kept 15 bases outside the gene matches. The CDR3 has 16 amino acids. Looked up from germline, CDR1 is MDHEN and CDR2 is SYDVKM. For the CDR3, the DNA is TGTGCCAGCACCTTCACCAGGGGGCGCTTCCAAGAAAAACTGTTTTTT. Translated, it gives CASTFTRGRFQEKLFF. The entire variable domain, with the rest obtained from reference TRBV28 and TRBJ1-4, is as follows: DVKVTQSSRYLVKRTGEKVFLECVQDMDHENMFWYRQDPGLGLRLIYFSYDVKMKEKGDIPEGYSVSREKKERFSLILESASTNQTSMYLCASTFTRGRFQEKLFFGSGTQLSVL.

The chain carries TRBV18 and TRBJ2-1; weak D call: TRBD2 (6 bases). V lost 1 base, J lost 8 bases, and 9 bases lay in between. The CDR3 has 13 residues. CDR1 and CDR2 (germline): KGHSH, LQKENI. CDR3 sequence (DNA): TGTGCCAGCTCACCACGGACTACTCATGAGCAGTTCTTC. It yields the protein CASSPRTTHEQFF.

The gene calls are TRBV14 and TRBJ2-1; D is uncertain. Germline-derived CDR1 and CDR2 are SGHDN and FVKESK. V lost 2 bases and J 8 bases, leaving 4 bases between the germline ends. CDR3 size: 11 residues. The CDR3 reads CASSQIYEQFF. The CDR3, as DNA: TGTGCCAGCAGCCAAATCTATGAGCAGTTCTTC.

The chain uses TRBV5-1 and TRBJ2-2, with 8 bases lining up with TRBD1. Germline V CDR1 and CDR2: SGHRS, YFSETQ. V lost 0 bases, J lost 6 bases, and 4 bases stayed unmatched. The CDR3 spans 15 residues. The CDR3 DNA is TGCGCCAGCAGCTTGGACAGGGGGGACGCCGGGGAGCTGTTTTTT. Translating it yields CASSLDRGDAGELFF.

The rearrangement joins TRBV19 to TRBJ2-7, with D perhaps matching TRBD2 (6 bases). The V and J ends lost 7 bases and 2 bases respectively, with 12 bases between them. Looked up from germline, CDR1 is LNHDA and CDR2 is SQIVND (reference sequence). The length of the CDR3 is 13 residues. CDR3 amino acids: CASTNSGTYEQYF. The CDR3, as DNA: TGTGCCAGTACTAATAGCGGAACCTACGAGCAGTACTTC.

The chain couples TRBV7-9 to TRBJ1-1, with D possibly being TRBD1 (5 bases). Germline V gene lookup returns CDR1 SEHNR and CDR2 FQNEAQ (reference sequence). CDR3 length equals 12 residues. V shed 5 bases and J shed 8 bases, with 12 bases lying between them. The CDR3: CASSRLTEEAFF. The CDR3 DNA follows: TGTGCCAGCAGCCGGTTGACAGAAGAAGCTTTCTTT.